This record concerns one T cell receptor (beta chain) sequence. No antigen is known for it. There are no base qualities to consult, and no much larger clone falls within one base. Library preparation used PCR. At the Johns Hopkins FTIC core, DNA from the cultured CD4+ T cells underwent TCR sequencing with the Oncomine TCR Beta short-read assay. The QIAamp micro DNA kit was used to extract genomic DNA from the cultured CD4+ T cells. Oncomine TCR Beta libraries from cultured CD4+ T cells were pooled using unique dual indexes and sequenced on an Illumina iSeq 100. In the authors' own workflow: Non-productive sequences were filtered out, and CDR3s that did not start with C, did not end with F or W, or were shorter than 7 amino acids were discarded. The MANAFEST web application identified antigen-specific clonotypes by comparing peptide-stimulated wells against reference wells and other culture wells. For a clone to be called positive, the clone needed an FDR below 0.05, an odds ratio above 5, and a productive frequency above 0.1% in at least two of three replicate wells. Cross-reactive clonotypes were defined as significantly expanded in both SARS-CoV-2 spike wells and at least one common cold coronavirus spike condition. CDR3 homology was assessed with Levenshtein distances (stringdist) and unrooted phylogenetic trees (ape) in R version 3.6.1. The raw public reads went through TCRdb reprocessing: fastp at Q25, MiXCR clone calling, in-frame beta chains kept. Entries that share a CDR3 protein sequence are merged under the most common genes and DNA. The V and J calls, along with clone size, are taken from TCRdb and not from the paper's own processing. This sample gives 12,000 to 15,000 distinct CDR3 sequences in total; approximately 52% of them show up just once. The top ten clones comprise under 8.5% of the sample.

These data belong to a study of vaccination and CD4 T cells after COVID-19 (dated by TCRdb to the early 2020s). About the study as a whole: Convalescent patients had a positive SARS-CoV-2 result on nasal swab PCR, and of these patients, several had mild disease and one had severe disease. Participants got two doses of the Pfizer-BioNTech BNT162b2 vaccine (n=8) or two doses of the Moderna mRNA-1273 vaccine (n=2). In over 8 COVID-19 convalescent patients and a handful of infection-naive healthy vaccine recipients, the spike-specific CD4+ TCR repertoire before mRNA vaccination was compared with the repertoire after mRNA vaccination. In control cultures, a CEFX viral epitope pool was used as positive control, an HIV-1 Nef peptide pool was used as negative control, or no peptide was added. The time from the second vaccine dose to post-vaccine blood sampling had a median of roughly 79 days and ranged from 14 to 241 days. Post-COVID blood samples from convalescent patients were collected a median of 101 days after diagnosis, with a range of about 35 to 161 days. The convalescent cohort comprised six males and four females, including two Hispanic individuals, seven Caucasians, two Asians and one multiracial person. Overlapping spike peptide pools from SARS-CoV-2 and from the common cold coronaviruses HCoV-NL63, HCoV-OC43 and HCoV-229E were used as culture stimuli.

Study-wide conclusions, independent of this receptor: Of the vaccine-specific clones in convalescent patients, 304 of 307, or nearly all, reacted only to SARS-CoV-2 spike and did not cross-react with common cold coronaviruses. The study included relatively few convalescent patients and did not analyze early timepoints after natural infection. An increase in the median number of SARS-CoV-2-reactive clonotypes from 21 after infection to 38 after vaccination was observed, but the change was not found to be significant. In convalescent patients, a median 86.3% of post-vaccine SARS-CoV-2-reactive clones were detected only after vaccination, suggesting vaccine-specific priming.

In the paper's terms, the treatment or condition label means: approximately 11-day PBMC culture with coronavirus spike peptide pools or control peptides (ViraFEST assay). The ViraFEST assay was used in the study, in which antigen-specific T cells were expanded with peptide pools and expanded clonotypes were subsequently identified by TCR sequencing. The convalescent patients' positive SARS-CoV-2 PCR tests were from March to December 2020, which was before the Alpha, Beta and Delta variants emerged in the United States. PBMCs were cultured at approximately 2.1 million per well in IMDM supplemented with 5% human AB serum and around 10 IU/ml IL-2, with roughly 9.5 ug/ml peptide pools added. On days 3 and 7, half of the culture medium was replaced with fresh IL-2-containing medium. After 10 days of culture, CD4+ T cells were isolated by negative selection with the EasySep CD4+ T cell isolation kit. Ficoll-Paque Plus gradient centrifugation was used to isolate PBMCs from whole blood, and the isolated PBMCs were then either used fresh or cryopreserved at -140C. Each culture condition was generally run in triplicate wells.

After removal of 10 bases from V and 3 bases from J, the junction retains 9 bases not matched to a gene. The germline V gene provides CDR1 MNHNS and CDR2 SASEGT. The CDR3 has 15 amino acids, counting the end cysteine and phenylalanine. Just the 45-base CDR3 DNA is kept, in frame starting at base 1. The V gene is TRBV6-1 and the J gene is TRBJ2-2; 9 central nucleotides agree with TRBD2. The source material was CD4+ T cells from blood, cultured in vitro. The TCR was taken from a human donor who had recovered from COVID-19. The sequenced DNA is TGTGCCACCACCCTAGCGGGGAGGTACACCGGGGAGCTGTTTTTT. It translates as CATTLAGRYTGELFF.